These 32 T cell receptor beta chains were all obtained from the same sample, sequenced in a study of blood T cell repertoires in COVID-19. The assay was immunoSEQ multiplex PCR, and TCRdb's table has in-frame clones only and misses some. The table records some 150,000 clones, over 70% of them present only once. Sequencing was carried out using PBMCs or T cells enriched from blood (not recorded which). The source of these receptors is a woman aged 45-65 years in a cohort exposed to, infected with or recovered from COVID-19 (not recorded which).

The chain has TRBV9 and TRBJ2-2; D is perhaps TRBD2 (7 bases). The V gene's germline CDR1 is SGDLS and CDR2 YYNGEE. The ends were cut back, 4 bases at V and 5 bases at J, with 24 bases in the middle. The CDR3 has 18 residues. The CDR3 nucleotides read TGTGCCAGCAGCCTCCGACGAGACCCGGGGGGCTTAACCGGGGAGCTGTTTTTT. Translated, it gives CASSLRRDPGGLTGELFF.

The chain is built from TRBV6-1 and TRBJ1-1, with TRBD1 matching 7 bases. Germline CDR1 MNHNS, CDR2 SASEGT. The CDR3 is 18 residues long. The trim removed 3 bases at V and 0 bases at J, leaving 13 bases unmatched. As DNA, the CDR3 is TGTGCCAGCAGTGAGTGGGTTGGGACAGTACCCTTGAACACTGAAGCTTTCTTT. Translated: CASSEWVGTVPLNTEAFF.

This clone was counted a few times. Here the CDR3 DNA reads TGTGCCAGCAGCTACGACGTAGCGGGGGGCGAGCAGTACTTC. This gives the protein CASSYDVAGGEQYF. V gene TRBV7-9 combines with J gene TRBJ2-7; the match to TRBD2 covers 10 bases. Germline V CDR1 and CDR2: SEHNR, FQNEAQ (reference sequence). This CDR3 has 14 residues. V was pared by 4 bases and J by 6 bases, with 6 bases of the junction left unmatched.

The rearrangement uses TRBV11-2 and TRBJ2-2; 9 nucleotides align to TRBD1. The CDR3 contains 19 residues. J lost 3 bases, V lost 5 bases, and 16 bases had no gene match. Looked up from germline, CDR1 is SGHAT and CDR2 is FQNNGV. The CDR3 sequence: CASSQRGTGYHGDTGELFF. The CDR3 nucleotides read TGTGCCAGCAGCCAAAGAGGGACAGGGTATCATGGGGACACCGGGGAGCTGTTTTTT.

In DNA, the CDR3 is TGCAGTGCTACACAGGACTATGGCTACACCTTC. Translation gives CSATQDYGYTF. The chain employs TRBV20-1 and TRBJ1-2, with a weak D call TRBD1 (5 bases). Germline CDR1 and CDR2: DFQATT and SNEGSKA (reference sequence). V shed 4 bases and J shed 3 bases, with 6 bases lying between them. The CDR3 spans 11 residues.

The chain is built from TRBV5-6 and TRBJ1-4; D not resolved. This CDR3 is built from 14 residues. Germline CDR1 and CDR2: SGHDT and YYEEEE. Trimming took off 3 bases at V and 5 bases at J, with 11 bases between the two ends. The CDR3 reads CASSSGMGNEKLFF. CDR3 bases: TGTGCCAGCAGCTCCGGGATGGGGAATGAAAAACTGTTTTTT.

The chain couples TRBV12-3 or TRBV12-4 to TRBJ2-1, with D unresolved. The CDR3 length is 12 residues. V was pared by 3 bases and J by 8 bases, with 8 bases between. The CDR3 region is CASSLENYEQFF. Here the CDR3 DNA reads TGTGCCAGCAGTTTGGAGAACTATGAGCAGTTCTTC.

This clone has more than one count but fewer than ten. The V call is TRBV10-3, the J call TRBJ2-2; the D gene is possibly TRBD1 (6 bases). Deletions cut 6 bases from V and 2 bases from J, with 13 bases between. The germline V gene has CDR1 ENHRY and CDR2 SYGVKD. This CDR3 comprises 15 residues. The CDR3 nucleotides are TGTGCCATCAGGCCAACAGGGAACAACACCGGGGAGCTGTTTTTT. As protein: CAIRPTGNNTGELFF.

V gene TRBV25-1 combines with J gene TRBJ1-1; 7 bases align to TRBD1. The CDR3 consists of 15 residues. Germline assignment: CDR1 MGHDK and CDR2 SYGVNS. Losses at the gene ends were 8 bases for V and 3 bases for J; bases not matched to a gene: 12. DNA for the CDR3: TGTGCCAGCCGCGAAACAGGGGCGGTTGACACTGAAGCTTTCTTT. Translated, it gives CASRETGAVDTEAFF.

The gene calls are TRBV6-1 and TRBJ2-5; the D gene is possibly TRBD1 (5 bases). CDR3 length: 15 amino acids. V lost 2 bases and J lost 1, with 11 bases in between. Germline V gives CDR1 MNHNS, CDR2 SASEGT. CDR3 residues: CASSEQGLGQETQYF. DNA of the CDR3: TGTGCCAGCAGTGAACAGGGTTTAGGCCAAGAGACCCAGTACTTC.

The CDR3 nucleotides read TGTGCCAGCTCCCAGGGGACGAGCAATCAGCCCCAGCATTTT. It is translated as CASSQGTSNQPQHF. This chain connects TRBV9 to TRBJ1-5, with D tentatively TRBD1 (6 bases). The CDR3 runs to 14 residues. Germline lookup yields CDR1 SGDLS and CDR2 YYNGEE. V was trimmed by 7 bases and J by 1 base, leaving 12 bases between them.

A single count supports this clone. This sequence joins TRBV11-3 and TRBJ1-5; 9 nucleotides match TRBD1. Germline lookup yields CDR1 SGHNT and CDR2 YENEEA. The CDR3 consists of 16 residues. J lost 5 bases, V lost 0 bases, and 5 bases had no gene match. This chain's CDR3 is CASSLEPTGGDQPQHF. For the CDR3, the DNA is TGTGCCAGCAGCTTAGAACCGACAGGGGGTGATCAGCCCCAGCATTTT.

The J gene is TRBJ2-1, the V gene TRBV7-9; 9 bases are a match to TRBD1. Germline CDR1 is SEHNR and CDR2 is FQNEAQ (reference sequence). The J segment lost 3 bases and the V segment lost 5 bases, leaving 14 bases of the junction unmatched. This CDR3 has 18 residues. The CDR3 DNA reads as TGTGCCAGCAGCCACGGAACCCCGGGACAGGGCCTCTACAATGAGCAGTTCTTC. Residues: CASSHGTPGQGLYNEQFF.

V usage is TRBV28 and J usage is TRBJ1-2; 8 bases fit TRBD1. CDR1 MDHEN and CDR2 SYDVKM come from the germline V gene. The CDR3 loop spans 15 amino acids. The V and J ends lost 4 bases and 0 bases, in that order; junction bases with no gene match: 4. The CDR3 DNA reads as TGTGCCAGCAGTTACTGGGACAGGCCTAACTATGGCTACACCTTC. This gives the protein CASSYWDRPNYGYTF.

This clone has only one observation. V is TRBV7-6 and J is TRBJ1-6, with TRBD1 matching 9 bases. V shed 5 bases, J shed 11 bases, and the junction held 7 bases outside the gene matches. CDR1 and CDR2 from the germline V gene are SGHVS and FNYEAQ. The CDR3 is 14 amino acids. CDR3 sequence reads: CASSPGTGWPPLHF. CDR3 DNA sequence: TGTGCCAGCAGCCCAGGGACAGGGTGGCCACCCCTCCACTTT.

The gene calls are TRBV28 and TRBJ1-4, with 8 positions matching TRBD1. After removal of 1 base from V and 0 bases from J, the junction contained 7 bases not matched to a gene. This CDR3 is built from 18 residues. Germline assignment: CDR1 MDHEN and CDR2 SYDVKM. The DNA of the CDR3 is TGTGCCAGCAGTTTATTGGGGACAGGCTTTGCAACTAATGAAAAACTGTTTTTT. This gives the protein CASSLLGTGFATNEKLFF.

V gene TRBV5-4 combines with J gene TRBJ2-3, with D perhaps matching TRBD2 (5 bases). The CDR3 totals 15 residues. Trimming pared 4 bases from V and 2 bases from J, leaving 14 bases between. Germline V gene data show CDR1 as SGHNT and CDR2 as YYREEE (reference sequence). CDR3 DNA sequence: TGTGCCAGCAGCACCCAGAGGGTGGTCACAGATACGCAGTATTTT. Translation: CASSTQRVVTDTQYF.

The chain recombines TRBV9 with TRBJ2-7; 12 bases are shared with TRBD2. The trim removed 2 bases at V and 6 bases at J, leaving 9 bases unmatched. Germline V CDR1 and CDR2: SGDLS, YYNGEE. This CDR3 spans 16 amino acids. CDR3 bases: TGTGCCAGCAGCGTCGGTCGTCTAGCGGGGGGGCCCGAGCAGTACTTC. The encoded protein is CASSVGRLAGGPEQYF.

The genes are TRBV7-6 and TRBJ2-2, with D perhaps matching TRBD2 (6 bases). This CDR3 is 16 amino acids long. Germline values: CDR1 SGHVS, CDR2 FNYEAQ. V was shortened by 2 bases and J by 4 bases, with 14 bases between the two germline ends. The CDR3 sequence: CASSLRRDRGTGELFF. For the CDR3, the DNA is TGTGCCAGCAGCTTAAGGCGGGACCGGGGCACCGGGGAGCTGTTTTTT.

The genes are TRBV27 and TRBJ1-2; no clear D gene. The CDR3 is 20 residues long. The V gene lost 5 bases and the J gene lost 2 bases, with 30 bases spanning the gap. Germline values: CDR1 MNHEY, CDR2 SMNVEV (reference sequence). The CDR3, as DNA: TGTGCCAGCAGTCAAATTTACGTTGAGCCGACAATAACAAGGAACTATGGCTACACCTTC. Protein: CASSQIYVEPTITRNYGYTF.

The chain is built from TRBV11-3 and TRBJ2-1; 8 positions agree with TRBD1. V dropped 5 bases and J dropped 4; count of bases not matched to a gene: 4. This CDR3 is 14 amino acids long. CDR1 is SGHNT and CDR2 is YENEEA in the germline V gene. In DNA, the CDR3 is TGTGCCAGCAGCACGGGACAGGATTACAATGAGCAGTTCTTC. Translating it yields CASSTGQDYNEQFF.

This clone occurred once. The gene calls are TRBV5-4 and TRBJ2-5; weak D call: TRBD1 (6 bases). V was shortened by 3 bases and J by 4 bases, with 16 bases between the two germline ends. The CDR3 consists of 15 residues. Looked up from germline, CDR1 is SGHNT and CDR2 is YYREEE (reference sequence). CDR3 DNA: TGTGCCAGCAGCTCGGGATACTCAGGGGTAGAGACCCAGTACTTC. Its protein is CASSSGYSGVETQYF.

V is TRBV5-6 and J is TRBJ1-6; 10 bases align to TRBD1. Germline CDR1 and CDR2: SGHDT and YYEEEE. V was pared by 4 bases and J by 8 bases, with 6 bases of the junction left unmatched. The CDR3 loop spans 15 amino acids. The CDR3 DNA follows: TGTGCCAGCAGCCCCCGGGACAGGGGATATTCACCCCTCCACTTT. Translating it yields CASSPRDRGYSPLHF.

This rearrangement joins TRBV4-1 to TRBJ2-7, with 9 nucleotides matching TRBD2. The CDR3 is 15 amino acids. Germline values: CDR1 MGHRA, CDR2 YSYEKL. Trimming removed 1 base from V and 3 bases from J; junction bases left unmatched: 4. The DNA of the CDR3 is TGCGCCAGCAGCCAAGTGACTAGCGGTCGCTACGAGCAGTACTTC. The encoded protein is CASSQVTSGRYEQYF.

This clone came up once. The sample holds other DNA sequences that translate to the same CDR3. This CDR3 reads CASSLPSYEQYF. DNA of the CDR3: TGCGCCAGCAGCTTGCCCTCTTACGAGCAGTACTTC. The chain has TRBV5-1 and TRBJ2-7; no clear D gene. The CDR3 is made up of 12 amino acids. Germline V gene data show CDR1 as SGHRS and CDR2 as YFSETQ. V was pared by 1 base and J by 4 bases, with 6 bases between.

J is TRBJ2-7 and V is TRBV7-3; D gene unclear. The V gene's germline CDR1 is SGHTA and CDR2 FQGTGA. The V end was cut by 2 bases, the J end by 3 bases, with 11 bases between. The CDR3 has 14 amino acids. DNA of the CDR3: TGTGCCAGCAGCTTAGGTGGCGGAAACTACGAGCAGTACTTC. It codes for CASSLGGGNYEQYF. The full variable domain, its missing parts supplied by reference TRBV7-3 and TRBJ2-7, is GAGVSQTPSNKVTEKGKYVELRCDPISGHTALYWYRQSLGQGPEFLIYFQGTGAADDSGLPNDRFFAVRPEGSVSTLKIQRTERGDSAVYLCASSLGGGNYEQYFGPGTRLTVT.

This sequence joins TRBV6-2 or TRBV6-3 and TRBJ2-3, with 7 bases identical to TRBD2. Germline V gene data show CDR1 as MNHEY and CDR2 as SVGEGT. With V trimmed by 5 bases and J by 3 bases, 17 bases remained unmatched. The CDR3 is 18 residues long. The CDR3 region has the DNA TGTGCCAGCAGTGGCCCCCTGGGAGGGTCGGCTAGTACAGATACGCAGTATTTT. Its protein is CASSGPLGGSASTDTQYF.

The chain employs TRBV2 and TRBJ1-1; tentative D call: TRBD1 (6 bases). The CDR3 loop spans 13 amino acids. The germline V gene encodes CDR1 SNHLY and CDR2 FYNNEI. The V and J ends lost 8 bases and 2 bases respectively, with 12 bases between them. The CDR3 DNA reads TGTGCCAGCCGTCAACAGGGAAACACTGAAGCTTTCTTT. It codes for CASRQQGNTEAFF.

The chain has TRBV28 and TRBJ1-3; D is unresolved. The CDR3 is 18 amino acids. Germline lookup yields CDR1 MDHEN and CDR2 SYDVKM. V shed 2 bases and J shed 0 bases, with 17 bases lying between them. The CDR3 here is CASSLSLRGFNSGNTIYF. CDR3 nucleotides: TGTGCCAGCAGTTTAAGCCTCCGAGGCTTCAACTCTGGAAACACCATATATTTT.

The CDR3 nucleotides read TGTGCCACTACCGGCGGCCCCTTCCTCGGGCAGTTCTTC. This gives the protein CATTGGPFLGQFF. V gene TRBV19 combines with J gene TRBJ2-1; D is undetermined. V lost 10 bases and J 12 bases, leaving 22 bases between the germline ends. Per the germline V gene, CDR1 is LNHDA and CDR2 is SQIVND (reference sequence). The length of the CDR3 is 13 residues.

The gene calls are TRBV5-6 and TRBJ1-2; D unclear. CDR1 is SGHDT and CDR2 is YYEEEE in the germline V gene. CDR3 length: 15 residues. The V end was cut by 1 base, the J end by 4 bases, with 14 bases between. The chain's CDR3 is CASSLLSGYGYGYTF. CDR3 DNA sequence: TGTGCCAGCAGCTTGTTATCGGGGTATGGCTATGGCTACACCTTC.

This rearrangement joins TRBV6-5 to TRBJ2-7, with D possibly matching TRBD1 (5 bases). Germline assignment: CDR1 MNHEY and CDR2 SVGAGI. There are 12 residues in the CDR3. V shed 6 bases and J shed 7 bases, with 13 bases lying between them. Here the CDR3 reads CASSRAQGEQYF. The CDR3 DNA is TGTGCCAGCAGCCGAGCGCAGGGAGAGCAGTACTTC.